This section outlines one T cell receptor beta chain sequence together with its context. This specimen comes from a study of blood T cell repertoires in COVID-19. Overall study context: Italy, Spain and the United States were the sources of the convalescent and acute COVID-19 samples. Sample material is recorded as cDNA or gDNA derived from T cells, B-cell-depleted T cells, or PBMCs.

Authors' methods: Amplifying reference gene primers gave estimates of nucleated cell counts. This table comes from immunoSEQ multiplex PCR, and its TCRdb copy is limited to in-frame clones, with some not included. From that table come the V and J calls and clone size; the DNA was used to work out D and trimming. The profile shows roughly 50,000 clones, about 89% of them singletons. The germline V and J ends were trimmed by 0 bases and 4 bases, with 6 bases remaining between them. Germline V gene sequence: CDR1 MNHEY, CDR2 SVGAGI. CDR3 length equals 13 residues. The V gene is TRBV6-5, the J gene TRBJ2-5; no firm D call. The sequence was collected from a human donor in a cohort sampled during active COVID-19. The sample consisted of peripheral blood. The CDR3: CASSYSETETQYF. The DNA for the CDR3 is TGTGCCAGCAGTTACTCGGAGACAGAGACCCAGTACTTC.